Listed below are T cell receptor beta chains from one sample, sequenced in a study of blood T cell repertoires in COVID-19. The method was immunoSEQ multiplex PCR; TCRdb's version includes in-frame clones alone and lacks a portion of them. The table records around 200,000 clones, 83% of them present only once. Material: peripheral blood. The receptors originated from a woman in her thirties or forties with active or convalescent COVID-19. Both conserved end residues are part of each CDR3. D genes are given only for firm matches. Clone size, where shown, is once, few, many, or a class for clones that have expanded.

d_gene: -
len: 14
j_gene: TRBJ2-6
abundance: few
v_gene: TRBV6-5
CDR3nt: TGTGCCAGTAGTCTACAGACCGGGGCCAACGTCCTGACTTTC
CDR3aa: CASSLQTGANVLTF

d_gene: TRBD2
len: 15
j_gene: TRBJ2-1
abundance: -
v_gene: TRBV10-3
CDR3nt: TGTGCCATCAGTGAACCAGCGGGGGGCCCGGGTGAGCAGTTCTTC
CDR3aa: CAISEPAGGPGEQFF

d_gene: -
len: 13
j_gene: TRBJ1-1
abundance: -
v_gene: TRBV9
CDR3nt: TGTGCCAGCAATCGGGGAGGGGACACTGAAGCTTTCTTT
CDR3aa: CASNRGGDTEAFF

d_gene: TRBD2
len: 16
j_gene: TRBJ2-5
abundance: once
v_gene: TRBV30
CDR3nt: TGTGCCTGGGGGGCCCCACGACTAGCGGGGAGGGAGACCCAGTACTTC
CDR3aa: CAWGAPRLAGRETQYF

d_gene: TRBD1
len: 14
j_gene: TRBJ2-7
abundance: -
v_gene: TRBV28
CDR3nt: TGTGCCACTTCGCGGACAGGGGTCGACTACGAGCAGTACTTC
CDR3aa: CATSRTGVDYEQYF

d_gene: TRBD1
len: 13
j_gene: TRBJ2-7
abundance: -
v_gene: TRBV7-2
CDR3nt: TGTGCCAGCAACCATGACAGGGGGCGCGAGCAGTACTTC
CDR3aa: CASNHDRGREQYF

d_gene: TRBD2
len: 17
j_gene: TRBJ2-1
abundance: few
v_gene: TRBV5-4
CDR3nt: TGTGCCAGCAGCTTGGAGGGGACGGGGGGGCCCAACAATGAGCAGTTCTTC
CDR3aa: CASSLEGTGGPNNEQFF

d_gene: -
len: 13
j_gene: TRBJ1-2
abundance: -
v_gene: TRBV6-1
CDR3nt: TGTGCCAGCAGTGAAATGGGAGGGTATGGCTACACCTTC
CDR3aa: CASSEMGGYGYTF

d_gene: TRBD1
len: 12
j_gene: TRBJ1-1
abundance: -
v_gene: TRBV10-3
CDR3nt: TGTGCCATCAGTGAACCGGGACAGTCGGCTTTCTTT
CDR3aa: CAISEPGQSAFF

d_gene: -
len: 15
j_gene: TRBJ2-7
abundance: -
v_gene: TRBV5-4
CDR3nt: TGTGCCAGCAGCGTATTACAGGGTGCAGCCTACGAGCAGTACTTC
CDR3aa: CASSVLQGAAYEQYF

d_gene: TRBD2
len: 15
j_gene: TRBJ2-1
abundance: -
v_gene: TRBV19
CDR3nt: TGTGCCAGTACCCTGACTAGCGCGCCCTACAATGAGCAGTTCTTC
CDR3aa: CASTLTSAPYNEQFF

d_gene: -
len: 12
j_gene: TRBJ2-1
abundance: once
v_gene: TRBV2
CDR3nt: TGTGCCAGCAGTCTCCAGGGAGGTGAGCAGTTCTTC
CDR3aa: CASSLQGGEQFF

d_gene: -
len: 15
j_gene: TRBJ2-6
abundance: -
v_gene: TRBV2
CDR3nt: TGTGCCAGCAGTGCGACAGATCCTGGGGCCAACGTCCTGACTTTC
CDR3aa: CASSATDPGANVLTF

d_gene: TRBD2
len: 16
j_gene: TRBJ2-3
abundance: -
v_gene: TRBV27
CDR3nt: TGTGCCAGCAGTTTATCGACGGCGGGGGTTGTTGGTACGCAGTATTTT
CDR3aa: CASSLSTAGVVGTQYF

d_gene: TRBD2
len: 15
j_gene: TRBJ2-5
abundance: -
v_gene: TRBV7-3
CDR3nt: TGTGCCAGCAGCTTAGGGACTACACCAGGGGAGACCCAGTACTTC
CDR3aa: CASSLGTTPGETQYF

d_gene: TRBD2
len: 19
j_gene: TRBJ2-7
abundance: -
v_gene: TRBV4-3
CDR3nt: TGCGCCAGCAGCCAAGACCGCGGACTAGCAGTTTCCGTAAGCTACGAGCAGTACTTC
CDR3aa: CASSQDRGLAVSVSYEQYF

d_gene: -
len: 15
j_gene: TRBJ1-1
abundance: few
v_gene: TRBV4-2
CDR3nt: TGTGCCAGCAGCCTGGTATTACAGGGCTCCGTTGAAGCTTTCTTT
CDR3aa: CASSLVLQGSVEAFF

d_gene: TRBD1
len: 15
j_gene: TRBJ1-3
abundance: -
v_gene: TRBV30
CDR3nt: TGTGCCTGGAGGGGACAGGGTCAGGCTGGAAACACCATATATTTT
CDR3aa: CAWRGQGQAGNTIYF

d_gene: TRBD2
len: 16
j_gene: TRBJ2-1
abundance: -
v_gene: TRBV5-5
CDR3nt: TGTGCCAGCAGCTTGGATGGACTAGCGGGGTACAATGAGCAGTTCTTC
CDR3aa: CASSLDGLAGYNEQFF

d_gene: -
len: 13
j_gene: TRBJ1-2
abundance: -
v_gene: TRBV29-1
CDR3nt: TGCAGCGTTGAGATCGGCCGGGTTCATGGCTACACCTTC
CDR3aa: CSVEIGRVHGYTF

d_gene: -
len: 14
j_gene: TRBJ2-1
abundance: -
v_gene: TRBV11-3
CDR3nt: TGTGCCAGCAGCCCAAGGGGCTCCTACAATGAGCAGTTCTTC
CDR3aa: CASSPRGSYNEQFF

d_gene: -
len: 13
j_gene: TRBJ2-7
abundance: few
v_gene: TRBV5-3
CDR3nt: TGTGCCAGAAGCTTTCCCGGAGTGGGCGAGCAGTACTTC
CDR3aa: CARSFPGVGEQYF

d_gene: TRBD1
len: 16
j_gene: TRBJ1-1
abundance: -
v_gene: TRBV5-4
CDR3nt: TGTGCCAGCAGCTTGGACCCTACTTCGACAGGGGGACGGGCTTTCTTT
CDR3aa: CASSLDPTSTGGRAFF

d_gene: -
len: 12
j_gene: TRBJ2-3
abundance: -
v_gene: TRBV6-6
CDR3nt: TGTGCCAGCAGTTCGGGGTCAGATACGCAGTATTTT
CDR3aa: CASSSGSDTQYF

d_gene: TRBD2
len: 18
j_gene: TRBJ2-1
abundance: -
v_gene: TRBV6-2/TRBV6-3
CDR3nt: TGTGCCAGCAGTTACGTATTAGCGGGGTCTAGCTCCTACAATGAGCAGTTCTTC
CDR3aa: CASSYVLAGSSSYNEQFF